Presented here are 11 T cell receptor beta chains from one specimen sequenced in a study of blood T cell repertoires in COVID-19. Sequencing used immunoSEQ multiplex PCR; TCRdb keeps in-frame clones, though not all of them. The sample has around 420,000 clones; around 90% are singletons. Specimen: PBMCs or T cells enriched from blood (not recorded which). The receptors come from a woman aged 40 to 55 with acute COVID-19.

The chain recombines TRBV25-1 with TRBJ2-5; tentative D call: TRBD2 (5 bases). The V and J ends lost 8 bases and 4 bases respectively, with 20 bases between them. CDR1 MGHDK and CDR2 SYGVNS come from the germline V gene. This CDR3 is 15 amino acids long. The CDR3 DNA reads as TGTGCCAGCTCCGACGCGGGCGAGTTCGGAGAGACCCAGTACTTC. It specifies CASSDAGEFGETQYF.

This chain joins TRBV19 and TRBJ1-1; 8 bases agree with TRBD1. J gave up 4 bases and V 0 bases, and 7 bases lay outside the gene matches. CDR1 and CDR2 (germline): LNHDA, SQIVND (reference sequence). CDR3 length: 16 residues. The chain's CDR3 is CASSIEDRAPGTEAFF. DNA of the CDR3: TGTGCCAGTAGTATAGAGGACAGGGCCCCGGGCACTGAAGCTTTCTTT.

This rearrangement joins TRBV5-8 to TRBJ1-6; D perhaps matches TRBD1 (6 bases). V lost 4 bases, J lost 5 bases, and 10 bases lay in between. The CDR3 is made up of 14 amino acids. The germline CDR1 and CDR2 sequences are SGHTS and YDEGEE. CDR3: CASSLGHHNSPLHF. The CDR3 DNA sequence: TGTGCCAGCAGCCTGGGACATCATAATTCACCCCTCCACTTT. The full variable domain, with the rest looked up from reference TRBV5-8 and TRBJ1-6, is EAGVTQSPTHLIKTRGQQATLRCSPISGHTSVYWYQQALGLGLQFLLWYDEGEERNRGNFPPRFSGRQFPNYSSELNVNALELEDSALYLCASSLGHHNSPLHFGNGTRLTVT.

V gene TRBV3-1 (or the pseudogene TRBV3-2) combines with J gene TRBJ2-7; 7 nucleotides match TRBD2. The ends lost 3 bases at V and 7 bases at J; junction bases unmatched: 6. This CDR3 region has 13 residues. Germline V gives CDR1 LGHDT, CDR2 YNNKEL (reference sequence). CDR3 loop: CASSQGREGEQYF. The CDR3 DNA reads as TGTGCCAGCAGCCAGGGGAGGGAAGGGGAGCAGTACTTC.

The chain joins TRBV30 to TRBJ2-5, with D perhaps matching TRBD1 (5 bases). The germline gives CDR1 GTSNPN, CDR2 SVGIG (reference sequence). The germline V and J ends were trimmed by 0 bases and 3 bases, with 8 bases remaining between them. The CDR3 loop spans 13 amino acids. The CDR3 sequence: CAWSVQVEETQYF. The CDR3 DNA reads as TGTGCCTGGAGTGTACAGGTAGAAGAGACCCAGTACTTC.

The V call is TRBV28, the J call TRBJ1-1; no definite D call. Between the trimmed V and J ends, which lost 7 bases and 0 bases, there was a span of 15 bases. CDR3 size: 15 residues. CDR1 and CDR2 from the germline V gene are MDHEN and SYDVKM. The CDR3 protein is CASTVGGKMNTEAFF. The CDR3 DNA sequence: TGTGCCAGCACGGTAGGAGGGAAAATGAACACTGAAGCTTTCTTT.

This chain links TRBV24-1 with TRBJ1-5, with 10 bases aligning to TRBD1. CDR1 and CDR2 (germline): KGHDR, SFDVKD. V lost 3 bases to trimming and J lost 4 bases; unmatched junction nucleotides: 5. This CDR3 spans 16 amino acids. The CDR3: CATSDPGTGENQPQHF. The DNA for the CDR3 is TGTGCCACCAGTGATCCCGGGACAGGGGAAAATCAGCCCCAGCATTTT.

This chain uses TRBV3-1 (or the pseudogene TRBV3-2) with TRBJ2-5; D is uncertain. The germline V gene encodes CDR1 LGHDT and CDR2 YNNKEL (reference sequence). Trimming left V 1 base short and J 5 bases short, with 5 bases between. There are 12 residues in the CDR3. The CDR3 DNA sequence: TGTGCCAGCAGCCAAGTAGCTGAGACCCAGTACTTC. Translated, it gives CASSQVAETQYF.

J is TRBJ2-2 and V is TRBV2; TRBD1 matches at 10 bases. The trim removed 6 bases at V and 5 bases at J, leaving 3 bases unmatched. CDR1 and CDR2 (germline): SNHLY, FYNNEI. The CDR3 length is 14 residues. The CDR3 reads CASRGDRGTGELFF. The CDR3 DNA is TGTGCCAGCAGGGGGGACAGGGGAACCGGGGAGCTGTTTTTT.

V is TRBV25-1 and J is TRBJ2-7, with 9 bases lining up with TRBD1. The CDR3 runs 17 residues. Per germline, CDR1 MGHDK and CDR2 SYGVNS. The trim removed 3 bases at V and 5 bases at J, leaving 14 bases unmatched. DNA for the CDR3: TGTGCCAGCAGTGAGTCGCGAGGGGGACAGGGAGCCGACGAGCAGTACTTC. Protein sequence: CASSESRGGQGADEQYF.

The V gene is TRBV3-1 (or the pseudogene TRBV3-2), the J gene TRBJ2-2; D ambiguous. Trimming cost V 4 bases and J 6 bases, with 15 bases left between them. The germline gives CDR1 LGHDT, CDR2 YNNKEL (reference sequence). The CDR3 loop spans 15 amino acids. CDR3: CASSPLLFSAGELFF. In DNA form, the CDR3 reads TGTGCCAGCAGCCCTCTGTTGTTCAGTGCCGGGGAGCTGTTTTTT.